This is a list of T cell receptor beta chains from one sample in a study of OX40 agonist ivuxolimab in advanced cancers. The data were produced by immunoSEQ multiplex PCR, yet TCRdb's version contains in-frame clones alone and is incomplete. Of roughly 55,000 clones listed, 60% to 80% are singletons. Sequenced material: CD4+ or CD8+ T cells sorted from blood, taken in a trial of the OX40 agonist ivuxolimab. Every receptor here comes from an adult with an advanced solid tumor such as melanoma, head and neck, liver or kidney cancer. Both conserved end residues are part of each CDR3.

cdr3_aa | j_call | v_call
CASSRMTSTDTQYF | TRBJ2-3 | TRBV7-3
CASSPPQGTNTEAFF | TRBJ1-1 | TRBV18
CASSQEVAGGLWMYEQYF | TRBJ2-7 | TRBV4-1
CASGPGSKNIQYF | TRBJ2-4 | TRBV12-5
CASSSEGRAAGNTIYF | TRBJ1-3 | TRBV7-8
CASSGGTGGNTEAFF | TRBJ1-1 | TRBV9
CASSQEDRGETDTQYF | TRBJ2-3 | TRBV7-2
CASSPGLKEQYF | TRBJ2-7 | TRBV28
CASSLASGSAPNIQYF | TRBJ2-4 | TRBV5-4
CAWGTPENQSQHF | TRBJ1-5 | TRBV30
CASSIRRGVSSTDTQYF | TRBJ2-3 | TRBV19
CASSISTSSYEQYF | TRBJ2-7 | TRBV19
CSGTNTDTQYF | TRBJ2-3 | TRBV29-1